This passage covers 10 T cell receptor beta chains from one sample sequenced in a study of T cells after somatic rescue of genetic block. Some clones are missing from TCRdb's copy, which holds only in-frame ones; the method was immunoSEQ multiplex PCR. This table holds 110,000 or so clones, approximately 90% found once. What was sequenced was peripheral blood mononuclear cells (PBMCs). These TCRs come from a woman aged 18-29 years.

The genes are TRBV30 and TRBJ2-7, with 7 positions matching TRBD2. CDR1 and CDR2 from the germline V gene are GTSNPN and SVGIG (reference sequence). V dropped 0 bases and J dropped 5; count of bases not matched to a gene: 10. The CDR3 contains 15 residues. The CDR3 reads CAWSVLSGVKDEQYF. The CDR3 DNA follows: TGTGCCTGGAGTGTGTTGAGCGGGGTGAAGGACGAGCAGTACTTC.

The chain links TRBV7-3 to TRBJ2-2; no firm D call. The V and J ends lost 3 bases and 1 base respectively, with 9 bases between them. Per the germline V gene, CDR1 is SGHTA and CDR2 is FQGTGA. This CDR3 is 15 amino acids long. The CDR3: CASSLMQENTGELFF. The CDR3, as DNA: TGTGCCAGCAGCTTGATGCAGGAGAACACCGGGGAGCTGTTTTTT.

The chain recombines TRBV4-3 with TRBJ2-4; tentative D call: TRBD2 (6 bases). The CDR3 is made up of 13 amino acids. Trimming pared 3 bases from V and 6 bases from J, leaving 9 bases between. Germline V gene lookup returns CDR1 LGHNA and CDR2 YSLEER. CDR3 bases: TGCGCCAGCAGCCAGACCGGGGGAAACATTCAGTACTTC. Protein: CASSQTGGNIQYF.

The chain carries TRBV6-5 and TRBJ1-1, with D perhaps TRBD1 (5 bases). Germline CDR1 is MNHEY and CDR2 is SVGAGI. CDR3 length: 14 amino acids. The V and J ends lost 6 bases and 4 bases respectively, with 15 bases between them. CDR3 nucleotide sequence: TGTGCCAGCAGATTCAGGGTAACGGGCACTGAAGCTTTCTTT. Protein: CASRFRVTGTEAFF.

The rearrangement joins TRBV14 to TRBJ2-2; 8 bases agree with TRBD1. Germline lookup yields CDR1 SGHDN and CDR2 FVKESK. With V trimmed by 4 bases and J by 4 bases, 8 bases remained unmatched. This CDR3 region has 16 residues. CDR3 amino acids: CASSRSGGAGTGELFF. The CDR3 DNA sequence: TGTGCCAGCAGCCGCTCAGGGGGCGCGGGCACCGGGGAGCTGTTTTTT.

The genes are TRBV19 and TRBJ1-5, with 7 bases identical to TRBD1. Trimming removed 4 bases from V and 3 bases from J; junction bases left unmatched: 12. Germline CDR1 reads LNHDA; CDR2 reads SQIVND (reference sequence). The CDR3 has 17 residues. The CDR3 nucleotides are TGTGCCAGTAGTAGCTACCCAGGGGGACAGCACAATCAGCCCCAGCATTTT. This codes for CASSSYPGGQHNQPQHF.

The CDR3 reads CASSWPGQGVETQYF. The CDR3 nucleotides read TGTGCCAGCAGTTGGCCGGGACAGGGCGTCGAGACCCAGTACTTC. The chain is built from TRBV7-2 and TRBJ2-5, with 9 positions matching TRBD1. Germline V gene data show CDR1 as SGHTA and CDR2 as FQGNSA. The V gene end was trimmed by 6 bases and the J gene end by 5 bases; junction bases not matched to a gene: 10. The CDR3 runs 15 residues. Full variable domain (missing parts from reference TRBV7-2 and TRBJ2-5): GAGVSQSPSNKVTEKGKDVELRCDPISGHTALYWYRQSLGQGLEFLIYFQGNSAPDKSGLPSDRFSAERTGGSVSTLTIQRTQQEDSAVYLCASSWPGQGVETQYFGPGTRLLVL.

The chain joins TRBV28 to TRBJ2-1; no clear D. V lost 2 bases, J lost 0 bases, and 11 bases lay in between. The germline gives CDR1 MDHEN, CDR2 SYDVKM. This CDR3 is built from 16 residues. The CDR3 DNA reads TGTGCCAGCAGTTTAGCGACGGCGAGCTCCTACAATGAGCAGTTCTTC. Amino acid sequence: CASSLATASSYNEQFF.

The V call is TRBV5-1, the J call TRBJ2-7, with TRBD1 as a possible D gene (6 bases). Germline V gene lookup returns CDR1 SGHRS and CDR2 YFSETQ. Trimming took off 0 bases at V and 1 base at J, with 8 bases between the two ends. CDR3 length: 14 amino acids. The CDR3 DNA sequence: TGCGCCAGCAGCTTGGGGGACATTTCCTACGAGCAGTACTTC. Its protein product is CASSLGDISYEQYF.

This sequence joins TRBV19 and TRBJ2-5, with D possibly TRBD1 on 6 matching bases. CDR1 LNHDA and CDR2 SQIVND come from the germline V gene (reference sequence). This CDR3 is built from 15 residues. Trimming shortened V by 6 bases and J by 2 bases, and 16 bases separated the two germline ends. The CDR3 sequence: CASRDLQGLQETQYF. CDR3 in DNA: TGTGCCAGTAGAGACTTACAGGGCCTACAAGAGACCCAGTACTTC.